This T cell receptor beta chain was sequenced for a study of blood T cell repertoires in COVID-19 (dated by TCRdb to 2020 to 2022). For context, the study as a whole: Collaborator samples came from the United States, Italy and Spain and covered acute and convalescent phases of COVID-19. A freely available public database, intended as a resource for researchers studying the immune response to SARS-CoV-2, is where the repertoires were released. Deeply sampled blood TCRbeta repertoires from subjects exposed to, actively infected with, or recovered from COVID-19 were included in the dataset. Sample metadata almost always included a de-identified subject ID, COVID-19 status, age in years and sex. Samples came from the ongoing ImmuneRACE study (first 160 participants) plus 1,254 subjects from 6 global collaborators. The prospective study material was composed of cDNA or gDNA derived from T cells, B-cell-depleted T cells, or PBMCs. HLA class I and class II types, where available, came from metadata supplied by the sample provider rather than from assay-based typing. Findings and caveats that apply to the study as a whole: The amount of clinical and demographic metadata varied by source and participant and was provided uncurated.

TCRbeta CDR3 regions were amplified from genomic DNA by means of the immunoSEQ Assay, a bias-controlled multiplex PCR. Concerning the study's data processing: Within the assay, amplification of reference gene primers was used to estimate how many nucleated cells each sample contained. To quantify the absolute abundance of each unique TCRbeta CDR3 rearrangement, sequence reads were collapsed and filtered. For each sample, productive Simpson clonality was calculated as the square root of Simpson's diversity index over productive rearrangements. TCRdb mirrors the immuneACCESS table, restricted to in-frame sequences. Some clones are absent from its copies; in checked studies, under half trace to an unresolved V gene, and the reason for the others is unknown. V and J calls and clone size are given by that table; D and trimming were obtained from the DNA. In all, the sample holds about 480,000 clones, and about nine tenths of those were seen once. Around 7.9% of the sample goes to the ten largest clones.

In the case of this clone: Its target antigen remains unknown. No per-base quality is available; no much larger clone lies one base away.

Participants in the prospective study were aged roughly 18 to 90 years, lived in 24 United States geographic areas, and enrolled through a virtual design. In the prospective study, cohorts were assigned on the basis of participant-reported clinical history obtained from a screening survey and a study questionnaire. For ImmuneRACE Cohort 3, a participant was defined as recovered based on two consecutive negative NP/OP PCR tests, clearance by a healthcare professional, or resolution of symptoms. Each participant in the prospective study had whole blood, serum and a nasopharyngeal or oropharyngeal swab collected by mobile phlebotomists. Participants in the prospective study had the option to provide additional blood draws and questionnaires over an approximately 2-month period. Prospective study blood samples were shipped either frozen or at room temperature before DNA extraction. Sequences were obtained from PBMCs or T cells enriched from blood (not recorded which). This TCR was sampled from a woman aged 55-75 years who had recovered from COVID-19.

The CDR3 region reads CASSQVTRDRGRHGYTF. In nucleotides, the sequence is TGCGCCAGCAGCCAAGTCACCCGGGACAGGGGGCGACATGGCTACACCTTC. The rearrangement joined TRBV4-1 to TRBJ1-2, with TRBD1 identical over 12 junction bases. According to the germline V gene, CDR1 reads MGHRA and CDR2 reads YSYEKL. The V end gives up 1 base and the J end 6 bases, leaving 9 bases in the junction not matched to a gene. Taken from cysteine to phenylalanine, the CDR3 has 17 residues. Just CDR3 DNA is preserved here, 51 bases in frame from base 1.